This T cell receptor (beta chain) was documented in a study of pediatric ulcerative colitis. Study findings and constraints: A couple of rectal CDR3 clonotypes occurred in all ulcerative colitis patients.

The length of the CDR3 is 16 residues. The V end was cut by 0 bases, the J end by 1 base, with 10 bases between. Germline V gene lookup returns CDR1 SGDLS and CDR2 YYNGEE. With respect to this clone: The antigen remains undetermined.

Each sample received Survey-level depth of up to 500,000 reads. Libraries were prepared by immunoSEQ multiplex PCR; TCRdb keeps only in-frame clonotypes and omits some of them. The sample contains under 6,000 clones, nearly 90% of which appear only once. The source is a boy under 18 with mild ulcerative colitis. The sequenced sample consisted of blood. This chain uses TRBV9 with TRBJ2-2, with D possibly being TRBD2 (5 bases). CDR3 nucleotides: TGTGCCAGCAGCGTAGACGGCGGGCTGAACACCGGGGAGCTGTTTTTT. Protein: CASSVDGGLNTGELFF. The whole variable domain, remainder taken from reference TRBV9 and TRBJ2-2, is DSGVTQTPKHLITATGQRVTLRCSPRSGDLSVYWYQQSLDQGLQFLIQYYNGEERAKGNILERFSAQQFPDLHSELNLSSLELGDSALYFCASSVDGGLNTGELFFGEGSRLTVL.